These 27 T cell receptor beta chains originate from one sample sequenced in a study of CXCR3-negative and CXCR3-positive naive CD8 T cells (dated by TCRdb to between 2018 and 2021). Findings and caveats that apply to the study as a whole: Compared with CXCR3-negative naive cells, CXCR3-positive naive cells had TRB CDR3s with higher hydrophobicity (lower Kidera factor 4), lower energy, and higher strength and volume indices.

These receptors have no known antigen. For sequencing, a NextSeq 550 was employed. The Human TCR Profiling Kit (MiLaboratory) was used to prepare UMI-labeled 5' RACE TRB cDNA libraries. The reads underwent TCRdb reprocessing, giving one record for each CDR3 protein sequence and no DNA. In this sample's table one finds over 150,000 distinct CDR3 sequences. Together, the top ten hold approximately 0.5% of the sample. The sequenced sample consisted of naive CXCR3+ CD8+ T cells from blood. What the cell subset or site label conveys for this sample: CD45RO-CCR7+CD27+CD95- naive CD8+ T cells expressing CXCR3 (TNR3+). These receptors originate from a human donor in good health. Some clones in this sample may be carry-over from other donors' samples.

This chain connects TRBV9 to TRBJ2-5. Per the germline V gene, CDR1 is SGDLS and CDR2 is YYNGEE. The CDR3 has 14 residues. The CDR3 loop reads CASSVDPNQETQYF.

The rearrangement links TRBV6-2 or TRBV6-3 to TRBJ2-1; TCRdb names TRBD2, which stays unverified in the absence of DNA. The CDR3 has 11 residues. Germline CDR1 is MNHEY and CDR2 is SVGEGT. CDR3 region: CASRLTSEQFF.

This chain links TRBV7-3 with TRBJ1-1. From germline, CDR1 is SGHTA and CDR2 FQGTGA. This CDR3 comprises 12 residues. The CDR3 protein is CASSSDGAEAFF.

The chain links TRBV27 to TRBJ2-7. In germline, CDR1 is MNHEY, CDR2 SMNVEV (reference sequence). The CDR3 totals 13 residues. The CDR3 sequence is CASALGPTYEQYF.

V is TRBV9 and J is TRBJ2-1; TCRdb picks TRBD1, but there is no DNA to check that call. CDR1 is SGDLS and CDR2 is YYNGEE in the germline V gene. CDR3 length: 12 amino acids. This chain's CDR3 is CASSPQVGEQFF.

CDR3 sequence reads: CATSDAGTTLSTDTQYF. The chain employs TRBV24-1 and TRBJ2-3; TCRdb's D call, TRBD1, is unchecked because there is no DNA. The length of the CDR3 is 17 residues. CDR1 and CDR2 from the germline V gene are KGHDR and SFDVKD.

This chain joins TRBV24-1 and TRBJ1-1; TCRdb indicates TRBD1, and absent DNA this call remains unverified. Germline CDR1 KGHDR, CDR2 SFDVKD. This CDR3 contains 15 residues. This CDR3 is CATSDGQGMNTEAFF.

The V call is TRBV10-3, the J call TRBJ1-6. The CDR3 sequence is 14 residues long. Germline lookup yields CDR1 ENHRY and CDR2 SYGVKD. The CDR3 sequence is CAISPKLTGSPLHF.

The V gene is TRBV23-1, the J gene TRBJ2-4; TCRdb's assignment of TRBD2 cannot be checked, as there is no DNA. TRBV23-1 is annotated as an ORF whose role is uncertain. This CDR3 comprises 17 residues. CDR3 sequence reads: CASSQSVERGGKNIQYF.

This sequence joins TRBV12-3 or TRBV12-4 and TRBJ1-5. There are 11 residues in the CDR3. The CDR3 reads CASGTDQPQHF.

This chain connects TRBV5-4 to TRBJ2-7. Germline loops: CDR1 SGHNT, CDR2 YYREEE (reference sequence). CDR3 length: 15 amino acids. The CDR3 here is CASSLLAEVPYEQYF.

The chain employs TRBV7-3 and TRBJ2-5; the TRBD1 assignment by TCRdb is unverifiable without DNA. The CDR3 spans 13 residues. Per the germline V gene, CDR1 is SGHTA and CDR2 is FQGTGA. The CDR3 region is CASSPGEIETQYF.

V and J are TRBV4-1 and TRBJ2-1; TCRdb indicates TRBD2, and absent DNA this call remains unverified. The CDR3 runs to 15 residues. The germline gives CDR1 MGHRA, CDR2 YSYEKL. The CDR3: CASSSRGGSYNEQFF.

This chain joins TRBV28 and TRBJ1-5. Germline values: CDR1 MDHEN, CDR2 SYDVKM. This CDR3 has 14 amino acids. CDR3 sequence reads: CASSPIPGNQPQHF.

The chain links TRBV4-3 to TRBJ2-4; lacking DNA, the TRBD2 call made by TCRdb goes unchecked. Germline values: CDR1 LGHNA, CDR2 YSLEER. The CDR3 loop spans 14 amino acids. The CDR3 spells CASSQGSLADIQYF.

The chain employs TRBV5-1 and TRBJ2-5; TCRdb indicates TRBD1, and absent DNA this call remains unverified. Per germline, CDR1 SGHRS and CDR2 YFSETQ. CDR3 length: 14 residues. CDR3 amino acids: CASRDRGVKETQYF.

The chain links TRBV24-1 to TRBJ1-1. Per germline, CDR1 KGHDR and CDR2 SFDVKD. This CDR3 has 13 residues. The CDR3 sequence: CATSDTSNTEAFF.

This rearrangement joins TRBV20-1 to TRBJ2-2; TCRdb designates TRBD1, a call that cannot be tested without DNA. The CDR3 spans 15 residues. CDR1 is DFQATT and CDR2 is SNEGSKA in the germline V gene (reference sequence). CDR3 in amino acids: CSASRDRGVTGELFF.

The chain recombines TRBV7-2 with TRBJ2-7; absent DNA, TCRdb's TRBD2 call cannot be checked. The germline CDR1 and CDR2 sequences are SGHTA and FQGNSA. The CDR3 runs to 14 residues. The CDR3 region is CASSMGLSSYEQYF. The full variable domain, rest sourced from reference TRBV7-2 and TRBJ2-7, is GAGVSQSPSNKVTEKGKDVELRCDPISGHTALYWYRQSLGQGLEFLIYFQGNSAPDKSGLPSDRFSAERTGGSVSTLTIQRTQQEDSAVYLCASSMGLSSYEQYFGPGTRLTVT.

The chain combines TRBV29-1 with TRBJ1-2; TCRdb reports TRBD1, a call that lacks DNA to check it against. Germline loops: CDR1 SQVTM, CDR2 ANQGSEA. CDR3 length: 15 amino acids. CDR3 loop: CSVEVWTGAGYGYTF.

This chain connects TRBV28 to TRBJ2-7; TCRdb calls TRBD2, which cannot be checked without DNA. The CDR3 contains 16 residues. Germline CDR1 is MDHEN and CDR2 is SYDVKM. The CDR3 sequence is CASSLSGGREGRRWYF.

The chain is built from TRBV2 and TRBJ2-4. The length of the CDR3 is 15 residues. Per the germline V gene, CDR1 is SNHLY and CDR2 is FYNNEI. The CDR3 is CASSEDEGAKNIQYF.

This chain uses TRBV21-1 with TRBJ2-1; TCRdb lists TRBD1, though no DNA is available to test this call. TRBV21-1 is designated a pseudogene. The CDR3 extends over 19 amino acids. CDR3 loop: CASSPRDRGRLSSYNEQFF.

The chain couples TRBV7-6 to TRBJ2-1; the D gene TCRdb calls, TRBD2, cannot be checked with no DNA. The germline V gene has CDR1 SGHVS and CDR2 FNYEAQ. The CDR3 covers 15 residues. CDR3 sequence: CASSLDGRVYNEQFF.

The V gene is TRBV7-9, the J gene TRBJ2-3; TCRdb indicates TRBD1, and absent DNA this call remains unverified. Germline values: CDR1 SEHNR, CDR2 FQNEAQ (reference sequence). This CDR3 region has 14 residues. The chain's CDR3 is CASSIGTVTDTQYF. Full variable domain (remainder filled in from reference TRBV7-9 and TRBJ2-3): DTGVSQNPRHKITKRGQNVTFRCDPISEHNRLYWYRQTLGQGPEFLTYFQNEAQLEKSRLLSDRFSAERPKGSFSTLEIQRTEQGDSAMYLCASSIGTVTDTQYFGPGTRLTVL.

CDR3: CASSQDRQGEPQHF. The chain is built from TRBV4-3 and TRBJ1-5; TCRdb proposes TRBD1, but this gene call is untestable without DNA. Germline V gene sequence: CDR1 LGHNA, CDR2 YSLEER. The CDR3 extends over 14 amino acids.

J is TRBJ2-4 and V is TRBV29-1; TCRdb designates TRBD2, a call that cannot be tested without DNA. This CDR3 spans 18 amino acids. Germline CDR1 SQVTM, CDR2 ANQGSEA. The CDR3 region is CSVAGPLAGGIAKNIQYF. Supplemented by reference TRBV29-1 and TRBJ2-4, the full variable domain reads SAVISQKPSRDICQRGTSLTIQCQVDSQVTMMFWYRQQPGQSLTLIATANQGSEATYESGFVIDKFPISRPNLTFSTLTVSNMSPEDSSIYLCSVAGPLAGGIAKNIQYFGAGTRLSVL.